This passage covers 8 T cell receptor beta chains from one sample sequenced in a study of CD8+CD57+ T cells in acquired aplastic anemia. For sequencing, patients were chosen who had shown expansion of CD8+CD57+ cells by flow cytometry. CDR3 and TCR beta VDJ profiling relied on a genomic DNA template. Each CDR3 protein is one row after TCRdb ran MiXCR on the reads. The table shows about 200,000 distinct CDR3 sequences, with approximately 60% occurring only once. Source material: sorted CD4+, CD8+, or CD8+CD57+ T cells (not recorded which) from PBMCs. The origin of the receptors is a human donor with aplastic anemia.

This chain joins TRBV18 and TRBJ2-7, with 10 positions matching TRBD1. CDR3 length equals 15 residues. Germline CDR1 KGHSH, CDR2 LQKENI. The V gene end was trimmed by 0 bases and the J gene end by 7 bases; junction bases not matched to a gene: 6. In nucleotides, the CDR3 is TGTGCCAGCTCACCACCAGGGACAGGGGCTAGTGAGCAGTACTTC. Encoded protein: CASSPPGTGASEQYF.

Concerning this clonotype: A much larger clone is a single base away; this may be a read error. The chain carries TRBV5-5 and TRBJ2-5; D perhaps matches TRBD1 (6 bases). CDR1 SGHKS and CDR2 YYEKEE come from the germline V gene (reference sequence). The CDR3 totals 17 residues. The CDR3 bases are TGTGCCAGCAACTTGGGGACAAATGGTGGCAGGGAAGAGACCCAGTACTTC. This encodes CASNLGTNGGREETQYF.

This chain links TRBV9 with TRBJ2-1, with 8 nucleotides matching TRBD2. In germline, CDR1 is SGDLS, CDR2 YYNGEE. The CDR3 has 15 amino acids. V shed 4 bases and J 6 bases; nucleotides not matched to a gene: 9. The DNA of the CDR3 is TGTGCCAGCAGCCCGTCCGGGGGGGGTGGCAATGAGCAGTTCTTC. Protein sequence: CASSPSGGGGNEQFF.

This clonotype was seen a handful of times. The J gene is TRBJ2-1, the V gene TRBV15; 11 nucleotides match TRBD1. CDR1 and CDR2 (germline): LNHNV, YYDKDF (reference sequence). The CDR3 length is 16 residues. V lost 3 bases and J lost 8; bases outside the gene matches: 9. The CDR3 DNA sequence: TGTGCCACCAGCAGCTACGGGACAGGGGGTTTGGATGAGCAGTTCTTC. Translating gives CATSSYGTGGLDEQFF.

This clonotype has just a few counts. The chain carries TRBV7-8 and TRBJ1-2, with TRBD1 identical over 7 bases. CDR1 and CDR2 (germline): SGHVS, FQNEAQ. The CDR3 contains 15 residues. The V gene end was trimmed by 4 bases and the J gene end by 3 bases; junction bases not matched to a gene: 8. CDR3 DNA sequence: TGTGCCAGCAGCTCTGGGACAGCGAACCACTATGGCTACACCTTC. Encoded protein: CASSSGTANHYGYTF.

In its sample, this clonotype was seen many times. The chain couples TRBV29-1 to TRBJ2-7; D gene unclear. This CDR3 is 11 amino acids long. Germline loops: CDR1 SQVTM, CDR2 ANQGSEA. V was cut by 7 bases and J by 5 bases, with 12 bases left in between. CDR3 sequence (DNA): TGCAGCGCTTTTTCTAACCACGAGCAGTACTTC. Its translation is CSAFSNHEQYF.

The chain combines TRBV20-1 with TRBJ2-5, with no clear D. Germline loops: CDR1 DFQATT, CDR2 SNEGSKA (reference sequence). V was shortened by 3 bases and J by 2 bases, with 10 bases between the two germline ends. The CDR3 consists of 13 residues. CDR3: CSASSRFQETQYF. The CDR3 DNA is TGCAGTGCTAGTAGCCGCTTTCAAGAGACCCAGTACTTC.

The chain recombines TRBV9 with TRBJ1-1; 7 nucleotides agree with TRBD1. This CDR3 contains 13 residues. V lost 6 bases and J lost 4; bases outside the gene matches: 6. The V gene's germline CDR1 is SGDLS and CDR2 YYNGEE. The DNA for the CDR3 is TGTGCCAGCACAGGGGGATCGGGCACTGAAGCTTTCTTT. Translation gives CASTGGSGTEAFF.